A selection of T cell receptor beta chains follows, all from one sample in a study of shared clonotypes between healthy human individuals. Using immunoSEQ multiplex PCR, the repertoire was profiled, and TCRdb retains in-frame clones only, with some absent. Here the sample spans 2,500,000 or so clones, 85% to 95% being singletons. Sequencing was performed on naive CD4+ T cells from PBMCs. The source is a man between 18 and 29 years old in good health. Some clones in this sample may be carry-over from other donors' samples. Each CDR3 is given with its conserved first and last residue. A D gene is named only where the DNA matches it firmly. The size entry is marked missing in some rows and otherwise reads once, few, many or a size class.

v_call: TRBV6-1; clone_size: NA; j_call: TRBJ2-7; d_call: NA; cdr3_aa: CASSLDGGGYEQYF; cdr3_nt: TGTGCCAGCAGTCTAGACGGGGGAGGCTACGAGCAGTACTTC
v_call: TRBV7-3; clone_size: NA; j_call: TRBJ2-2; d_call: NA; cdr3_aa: CATGGNTGELFF; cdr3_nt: TGTGCCACCGGGGGAAATACCGGGGAGCTGTTTTTT
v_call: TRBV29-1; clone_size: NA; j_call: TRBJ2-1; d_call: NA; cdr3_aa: CSVDTLRQGSEQFF; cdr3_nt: TGCAGCGTTGATACCCTTAGGCAGGGTAGTGAGCAGTTCTTC
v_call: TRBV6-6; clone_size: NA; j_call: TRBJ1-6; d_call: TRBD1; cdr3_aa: CASSGTGTDYSPLHF; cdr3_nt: TGTGCCAGCAGTGGAACCGGGACAGATTATTCACCCCTCCACTTT
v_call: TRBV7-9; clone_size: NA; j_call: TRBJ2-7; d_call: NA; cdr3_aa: CASSLGWTRDTYEQYF; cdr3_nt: TGTGCCAGCAGCTTAGGTTGGACTCGGGACACCTACGAGCAGTACTTC
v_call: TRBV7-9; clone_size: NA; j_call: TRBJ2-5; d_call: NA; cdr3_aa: CASSQRSESETQYF; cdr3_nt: TGTGCCAGCAGCCAACGGAGCGAGTCAGAGACCCAGTACTTC
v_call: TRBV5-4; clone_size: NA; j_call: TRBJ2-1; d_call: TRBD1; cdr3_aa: CASSGGTGRGYEQFF; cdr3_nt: TGTGCCAGCAGCGGCGGGACAGGGCGAGGGTATGAGCAGTTCTTC
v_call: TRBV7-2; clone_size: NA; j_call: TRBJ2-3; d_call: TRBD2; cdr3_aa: CASSLGTSGGTQYF; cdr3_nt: TGTGCCAGCAGCTTAGGGACTAGCGGGGGTACGCAGTATTTT
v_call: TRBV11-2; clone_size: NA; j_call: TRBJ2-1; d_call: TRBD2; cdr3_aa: CASSLVSSGGPYNEQFF; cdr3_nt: TGTGCCAGCAGCTTAGTTTCTAGCGGTGGCCCCTACAATGAGCAGTTCTTC
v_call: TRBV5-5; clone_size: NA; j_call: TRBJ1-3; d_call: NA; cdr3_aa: CASSLVPGPSYTIYF; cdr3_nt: TGTGCCAGCAGCTTGGTCCCCGGACCCTCGTACACCATATATTTT
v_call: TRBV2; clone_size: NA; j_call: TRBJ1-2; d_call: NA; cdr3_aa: CASTGEPYGYTF; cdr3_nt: TGTGCCAGTACCGGGGAACCTTATGGCTACACCTTC
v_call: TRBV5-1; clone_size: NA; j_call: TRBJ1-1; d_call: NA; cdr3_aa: CASSLSVEGTEAFF; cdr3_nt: TGCGCCAGCAGCTTGAGCGTTGAGGGCACTGAAGCTTTCTTT
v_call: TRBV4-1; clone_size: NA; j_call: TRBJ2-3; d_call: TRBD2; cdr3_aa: CASSQGLAGGTDTQYF; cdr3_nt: TGCGCCAGCAGCCAGGGACTAGCGGGGGGCACAGATACGCAGTATTTT
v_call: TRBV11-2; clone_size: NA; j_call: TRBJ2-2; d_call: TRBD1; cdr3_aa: CASSLGPRGKTGELFF; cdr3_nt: TGTGCCAGCAGCTTAGGGCCCAGGGGGAAAACCGGGGAGCTGTTTTTT
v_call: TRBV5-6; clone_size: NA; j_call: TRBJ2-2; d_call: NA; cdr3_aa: CASSSGRLTGELFF; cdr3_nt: TGTGCCAGCAGCTCCGGACGGCTCACCGGGGAGCTGTTTTTT
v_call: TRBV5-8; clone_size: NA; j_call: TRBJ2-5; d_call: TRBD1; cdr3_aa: CASSLGQGVYSAQYF; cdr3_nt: TGTGCCAGCAGCTTGGGACAGGGGGTCTACTCGGCTCAGTACTTC
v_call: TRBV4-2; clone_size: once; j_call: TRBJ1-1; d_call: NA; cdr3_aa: CASSLWTANTEAFF; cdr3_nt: TGTGCCAGCAGCCTCTGGACGGCGAACACTGAAGCTTTCTTT
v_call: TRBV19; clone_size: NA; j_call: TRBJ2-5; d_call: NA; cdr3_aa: CASSAGGSQETQYF; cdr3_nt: TGTGCCAGTAGTGCCGGTGGATCGCAAGAGACCCAGTACTTC
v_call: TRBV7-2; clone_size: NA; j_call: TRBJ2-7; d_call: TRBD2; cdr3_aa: CASSPGTSGTYEQYF; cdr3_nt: TGTGCCAGCAGCCCCGGGACTAGCGGGACATACGAGCAGTACTTC
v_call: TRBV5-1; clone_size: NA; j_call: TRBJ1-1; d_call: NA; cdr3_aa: CASSLGYILGTEAFF; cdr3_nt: TGCGCCAGCAGCTTGGGTTATATTTTGGGGACAGAAGCTTTCTTT